This TCR beta chain was sequenced for a study of blood T cell repertoires in COVID-19. The CDR3 is 15 amino acids. CDR1 and CDR2 (germline): KGHDR, SFDVKD. J lost 6 bases, V lost 4 bases, and 4 bases had no gene match. Libraries were prepared by immunoSEQ multiplex PCR; TCRdb keeps only in-frame clonotypes and omits some of them. The sample has nearly 350,000 clones, over 75% seen once. The rearrangement uses TRBV24-1 and TRBJ2-1; 11 bases align to TRBD1. The sequencing sample was made of PBMCs or T cells enriched from blood (not recorded which). The receptor was isolated from a woman aged 25 to 39 who had recovered from COVID-19. The CDR3 nucleotides are TGTGCCACCAGTGACGTCGGGACAGGGGGCAATGAGCAGTTCTTC. The encoded protein is CATSDVGTGGNEQFF.